The sequence of this TCR beta chain was determined in a study of healthy donors' naive CD4 and CD8 T cells. Study at large: Three donor age groups were sampled: 20-25, 40-50 and 60-70 years; half female.

Starting from approximately 500 ng of total RNA, TCR libraries were made with linear amplification. One entry per CDR3 protein, called by TCRdb with MiXCR from the reads. This table holds some 190,000 distinct CDR3 sequences, 65% to 80% found once. Study observations and caveats: Reportedly, most V and J gene segments showed naive CD4+ versus CD8+ bias.

Germline assignment: CDR1 SGHTA and CDR2 FQGNSA. Between the trimmed V and J ends, which lost 1 base and 1 base, there was a span of 9 bases. The CDR3 spans 15 residues. With respect to this clonotype: Antigen unknown.

The specimen sequenced was naive CD4+ and CD8+ T cells sorted from blood, pooled from several donors. The rearrangement uses TRBV7-2 and TRBJ2-3; the D gene could be TRBD1 or TRBD2 (5 bases each). The source is a pool of human donors in good health; the sample pools cells from several healthy donors. CDR3 nucleotides: TGTGCCAGCAGCTTAGGAGGGGAAGGCACAGATACGCAGTATTTT. Translation: CASSLGGEGTDTQYF.